The rows below give T cell receptor beta chains drawn from one sample of a study of T cells after posttransplantation cyclophosphamide. Method: immunoSEQ multiplex PCR; TCRdb's copy keeps in-frame clones and lacks some. This sample carries 15,000 to 20,000 clones, none of them present only once. The specimen comprised PBMCs, sampled after allogeneic stem cell transplant with posttransplant cyclophosphamide. All receptors derive from a female patient younger than 45 who received an allogeneic stem cell transplant from a related donor, was CMV-positive, and had no GVHD. Some T cells may originate from the graft donor. Each CDR3 is given with its conserved first and last residue. The D gene is left open where the match is weak. Clone size is not always given. Where it is, it says once, few, many or a class for expanded clones.

CDR3nt: TGTGCCAGCAGTTTTCTGGGCGGGAGAAGGGGCGAGCAGTACTTC
CDR3aa: CASSFLGGRRGEQYF
d_gene: TRBD2
abundance: medium-sized
v_gene: TRBV28
j_gene: TRBJ2-7

CDR3nt: TGCGCCAGCAGCTTGGAGGACAGGGCACCCAAAAGCTTAAACTATGGCTACACCTTC
CDR3aa: CASSLEDRAPKSLNYGYTF
d_gene: TRBD1
abundance: many
v_gene: TRBV5-1
j_gene: TRBJ1-2

CDR3nt: TGTGCCTGGGGCCTTCTACAGGGCCTTACCTACAATGAGCAGTTCTTC
CDR3aa: CAWGLLQGLTYNEQFF
d_gene: .
abundance: many
v_gene: TRBV30
j_gene: TRBJ2-1

CDR3nt: TGTGCCAGCAGTTACTCTCCGGCGGAGCACATTCAGTACTTC
CDR3aa: CASSYSPAEHIQYF
d_gene: .
abundance: many
v_gene: TRBV6-5
j_gene: TRBJ2-4

CDR3nt: TGCAGCGTTGGTGGAGCCTACGAGCAGTACTTC
CDR3aa: CSVGGAYEQYF
d_gene: .
abundance: many
v_gene: TRBV29-1
j_gene: TRBJ2-7

CDR3nt: TGCAGCGTTACGGGGACAGGGGGCTTGGGCACTGAAGCTTTCTTT
CDR3aa: CSVTGTGGLGTEAFF
d_gene: TRBD1
abundance: many
v_gene: TRBV29-1
j_gene: TRBJ1-1

CDR3nt: TGTGCCAGCTCACCGACAGCGACCTACGAGCAGTACTTC
CDR3aa: CASSPTATYEQYF
d_gene: .
abundance: many
v_gene: TRBV28
j_gene: TRBJ2-7

CDR3nt: TGTGCCAGCGGGACCCGGACAGGGCGGGGAAAGACCCAGTACTTC
CDR3aa: CASGTRTGRGKTQYF
d_gene: TRBD1
abundance: many
v_gene: TRBV6-1
j_gene: TRBJ2-5

CDR3nt: TGTGCCAGCAGCCAAGGGGGAGCCACAGATACGCAGTATTTT
CDR3aa: CASSQGGATDTQYF
d_gene: .
abundance: many
v_gene: TRBV4-2
j_gene: TRBJ2-3

CDR3nt: TGTGCCAGCCGTGACGGACTAGCGGTAGAGACCCAGTACTTC
CDR3aa: CASRDGLAVETQYF
d_gene: TRBD2
abundance: many
v_gene: TRBV7-2
j_gene: TRBJ2-5

CDR3nt: TGTGCCAGCAGTGACCGGGGATTCGGTGGCTACACCTTC
CDR3aa: CASSDRGFGGYTF
d_gene: .
abundance: many
v_gene: TRBV6-4
j_gene: TRBJ1-2

CDR3nt: TGCGCCAGCAGCGGGGGGGATACGCAGTATTTT
CDR3aa: CASSGGDTQYF
d_gene: .
abundance: many
v_gene: TRBV5-1
j_gene: TRBJ2-3

CDR3nt: TGTGCCAGCAGTTTCGGGACTAGCGGGCAACAGGAGCAGTACTTC
CDR3aa: CASSFGTSGQQEQYF
d_gene: TRBD2
abundance: .
v_gene: TRBV28
j_gene: TRBJ2-5

CDR3nt: TGTGCCAGCAGTTCCGGGAGACACAACCAAGAGACCCAGTACTTC
CDR3aa: CASSSGRHNQETQYF
d_gene: .
abundance: many
v_gene: TRBV6-5
j_gene: TRBJ2-5

CDR3nt: TGTGCCAGCAGCTTAGGGGGGCACTACGAGCAGTACTTC
CDR3aa: CASSLGGHYEQYF
d_gene: .
abundance: many
v_gene: TRBV7-2
j_gene: TRBJ2-7

CDR3nt: TGTGCCAGCAGCTTAGCGCTATCGTCTAGCGGGAGGGTCGGGAATGAGCAGTTCTTC
CDR3aa: CASSLALSSSGRVGNEQFF
d_gene: TRBD2
abundance: many
v_gene: TRBV7-2
j_gene: TRBJ2-1

CDR3nt: TGTGCCAGCTCACTTGACAGGGTTAATGAGCAGTTCTTC
CDR3aa: CASSLDRVNEQFF
d_gene: TRBD1
abundance: many
v_gene: TRBV18
j_gene: TRBJ2-1

CDR3nt: TGTGCCAGCAGGATCGGGACAGGTCCCTACGAGCAGTACTTC
CDR3aa: CASRIGTGPYEQYF
d_gene: TRBD1
abundance: many
v_gene: TRBV27
j_gene: TRBJ2-7

CDR3nt: TGTGCCAGCAGTGCCCGACAGGGTTGGACTGAAGCTTTCTTT
CDR3aa: CASSARQGWTEAFF
d_gene: TRBD1
abundance: many
v_gene: TRBV27
j_gene: TRBJ1-1

CDR3nt: TGTGCCAGCAGTTTATACTCATACAGGGGTCGGAGCACAGATACGCAGTATTTT
CDR3aa: CASSLYSYRGRSTDTQYF
d_gene: TRBD1
abundance: .
v_gene: TRBV27
j_gene: TRBJ2-3

CDR3nt: TGTGCCAGCAGTTTAAGGGGGACTACGAACACCGGGGAGCTGTTTTTT
CDR3aa: CASSLRGTTNTGELFF
d_gene: .
abundance: many
v_gene: TRBV27
j_gene: TRBJ2-2

CDR3nt: TGTGCCAGCACCCGGGACTTACCTAGCTACGAGCAGTACTTC
CDR3aa: CASTRDLPSYEQYF
d_gene: .
abundance: many
v_gene: TRBV2
j_gene: TRBJ2-7

CDR3nt: TGTGCTAGTGGTTCCAGTTTCGGTGGGGGGGGGTACCAAGAGACCCAGTACTTC
CDR3aa: CASGSSFGGGGYQETQYF
d_gene: TRBD2
abundance: many
v_gene: TRBV12-5
j_gene: TRBJ2-5

CDR3nt: TGTGCCAGCAGCTCGACACAGGGGGACTACGAGCAGTACTTC
CDR3aa: CASSSTQGDYEQYF
d_gene: TRBD1
abundance: many
v_gene: TRBV5-6
j_gene: TRBJ2-7

CDR3nt: TGCAGCGTTGACCTTCGGAGTTCAGATACGCAGTATTTT
CDR3aa: CSVDLRSSDTQYF
d_gene: .
abundance: many
v_gene: TRBV29-1
j_gene: TRBJ2-3

CDR3nt: TGTGCCAGCAGCCGACCACCGGGTGGTCAGCCCCAGCATTTT
CDR3aa: CASSRPPGGQPQHF
d_gene: .
abundance: many
v_gene: TRBV28
j_gene: TRBJ1-5

CDR3nt: TGTGCCAGTAGTATAGCGGCAGGGCGCACAGATACGCAGTATTTT
CDR3aa: CASSIAAGRTDTQYF
d_gene: .
abundance: many
v_gene: TRBV19
j_gene: TRBJ2-3

CDR3nt: TGTGCCTGGAGTGTGGGGCCTCAGGGTCATGAGACGGAACCCTTTAGCAATCAGCCCCAGCATTTT
CDR3aa: CAWSVGPQGHETEPFSNQPQHF
d_gene: .
abundance: many
v_gene: TRBV30
j_gene: TRBJ1-5

CDR3nt: TGTGCCAGCCACCATGACGGACTGAAGAACACTGAAGCTTTCTTT
CDR3aa: CASHHDGLKNTEAFF
d_gene: .
abundance: many
v_gene: TRBV28
j_gene: TRBJ1-1

CDR3nt: TGTGCCAGCAGTCTGGGCCCAGATACGCAGTATTTT
CDR3aa: CASSLGPDTQYF
d_gene: .
abundance: many
v_gene: TRBV2
j_gene: TRBJ2-3

CDR3nt: TGTGCCAGTAGTCCCTCGGTTTTAACCAAAAACATTCAGTACTTC
CDR3aa: CASSPSVLTKNIQYF
d_gene: .
abundance: many
v_gene: TRBV19
j_gene: TRBJ2-4

CDR3nt: TGTGCTAGCAGCTCCGGATCCGGTAGCCCAGATACGCAGTATTTT
CDR3aa: CASSSGSGSPDTQYF
d_gene: .
abundance: many
v_gene: TRBV7-7
j_gene: TRBJ2-3

CDR3nt: TGTGCCAGCAGCGAAGCTGACATAGGGACAGGGACCTCTTTGCGCACAGATACGCAGTATTTT
CDR3aa: CASSEADIGTGTSLRTDTQYF
d_gene: TRBD1
abundance: many
v_gene: TRBV28
j_gene: TRBJ2-3

CDR3nt: TGTGCCAGCAGCGGCGGACTAGCGGGTGCCCAAGAGACCCAGTACTTC
CDR3aa: CASSGGLAGAQETQYF
d_gene: TRBD2
abundance: many
v_gene: TRBV5-4
j_gene: TRBJ2-5

CDR3nt: TGTGCCAGCAACGGAGAAGAGACCCAGTACTTC
CDR3aa: CASNGEETQYF
d_gene: .
abundance: many
v_gene: TRBV2
j_gene: TRBJ2-5

CDR3nt: TGTGCCAGCAGTTTAGGGGGGTATGGTGGGACCCAGTACTTC
CDR3aa: CASSLGGYGGTQYF
d_gene: .
abundance: many
v_gene: TRBV28
j_gene: TRBJ2-5

CDR3nt: TGCGCCAGCAGCTTCGGGACAGGGCATTCATACGAGCAGTACTTC
CDR3aa: CASSFGTGHSYEQYF
d_gene: TRBD1
abundance: many
v_gene: TRBV5-1
j_gene: TRBJ2-7

CDR3nt: TGTGCCTGGACTGGGGCGTCCACCTATGGCTACACCTTC
CDR3aa: CAWTGASTYGYTF
d_gene: .
abundance: many
v_gene: TRBV30
j_gene: TRBJ1-2

CDR3nt: TGTGCCTGGAGTCTTCCTCTGACTAGCGGGAGATTCAATGAGCAGTTCTTC
CDR3aa: CAWSLPLTSGRFNEQFF
d_gene: TRBD2
abundance: many
v_gene: TRBV30
j_gene: TRBJ2-1

CDR3nt: TGCGCCAGCAGTTTAACCAGTCCACGCGAGCAGTACTTC
CDR3aa: CASSLTSPREQYF
d_gene: .
abundance: many
v_gene: TRBV27
j_gene: TRBJ2-7

CDR3nt: TGTGCCAGCAGCTTACTCCGAATAGGACAGGGGGCCGATGAAAAACTGTTTTTT
CDR3aa: CASSLLRIGQGADEKLFF
d_gene: TRBD1
abundance: many
v_gene: TRBV7-9
j_gene: TRBJ1-4

CDR3nt: TGTGCCAGCCGGAGACTAGAGACCTACAATGAGCAGTTCTTC
CDR3aa: CASRRLETYNEQFF
d_gene: .
abundance: many
v_gene: TRBV27
j_gene: TRBJ2-1

CDR3nt: TGTGCCAGCAGTTTCGGCCGGGGGGTTGTAAGCCTTAGCACAGATACGCAGTATTTT
CDR3aa: CASSFGRGVVSLSTDTQYF
d_gene: TRBD2
abundance: many
v_gene: TRBV27
j_gene: TRBJ2-3

CDR3nt: TGTGCCTGGGGAGCGGGAGGGCCTGGCGTTGAGCAGTTCTTC
CDR3aa: CAWGAGGPGVEQFF
d_gene: TRBD2
abundance: many
v_gene: TRBV30
j_gene: TRBJ2-1

CDR3nt: TGTGCCAGCAGGCAAATACTCGGGACAGCTTATGGCTACACCTTC
CDR3aa: CASRQILGTAYGYTF
d_gene: TRBD1
abundance: many
v_gene: TRBV27
j_gene: TRBJ1-2

CDR3nt: TGTGCCAGCAGTTACTCGAGGGACAGCCAAGAGACCCAGTACTTC
CDR3aa: CASSYSRDSQETQYF
d_gene: TRBD1
abundance: many
v_gene: TRBV6-5
j_gene: TRBJ2-5

CDR3nt: TGTGCCAGCAGCTTAGAGTGGACACCCCGCGCAGCTGGGGCCAACGTCCTGACTTTC
CDR3aa: CASSLEWTPRAAGANVLTF
d_gene: .
abundance: many
v_gene: TRBV7-9
j_gene: TRBJ2-6

CDR3nt: TGTGCCAGCAGGTCAGATAAGGGGGTCCATCAGCCCCAGCATTTT
CDR3aa: CASRSDKGVHQPQHF
d_gene: .
abundance: many
v_gene: TRBV27
j_gene: TRBJ1-5

CDR3nt: TGTGCCAGAAGTATATCGATTGGTAGCTCCTACGAGCAGTACTTC
CDR3aa: CARSISIGSSYEQYF
d_gene: .
abundance: many
v_gene: TRBV7-5
j_gene: TRBJ2-7

CDR3nt: TGCGCCAGCAGCGAGGGACTAGCGGGAGGTGTCGACGAGCAGTACTTC
CDR3aa: CASSEGLAGGVDEQYF
d_gene: TRBD2
abundance: many
v_gene: TRBV5-1
j_gene: TRBJ2-7

CDR3nt: TGTGCCTGGGGGGGGATGGGGGAGAACACTGAAGCTTTCTTT
CDR3aa: CAWGGMGENTEAFF
d_gene: .
abundance: many
v_gene: TRBV30
j_gene: TRBJ1-1

CDR3nt: TGTGCCAGCAGTTTGCCCGGGGATCAGCCCCAGCATTTT
CDR3aa: CASSLPGDQPQHF
d_gene: .
abundance: many
v_gene: TRBV28
j_gene: TRBJ1-5

CDR3nt: TGTGCCAGCAGCTTTCACAGGGTGTCGGGGGGAAACACCATATATTTT
CDR3aa: CASSFHRVSGGNTIYF
d_gene: .
abundance: many
v_gene: TRBV7-6
j_gene: TRBJ1-3

CDR3nt: TGTGCCAGCAGAGGGACTAGCGGTACCTACAATGAGCAGTTCTTC
CDR3aa: CASRGTSGTYNEQFF
d_gene: TRBD2
abundance: many
v_gene: TRBV6-4
j_gene: TRBJ2-1

CDR3nt: TGTGCCAGCAGCTCACAGGGTAGCTCCTACAATGAGCAGTTCTTC
CDR3aa: CASSSQGSSYNEQFF
d_gene: .
abundance: .
v_gene: TRBV7-2
j_gene: TRBJ2-1

CDR3nt: TGTGCCAGCAGCTTCAGTCCGAACACTGAAGCTTTCTTT
CDR3aa: CASSFSPNTEAFF
d_gene: .
abundance: medium-sized
v_gene: TRBV5-4
j_gene: TRBJ1-1

CDR3nt: TGTGCCAGCATGACAGTCCTCTCTTACGAGCAGTACTTC
CDR3aa: CASMTVLSYEQYF
d_gene: .
abundance: many
v_gene: TRBV2
j_gene: TRBJ2-7

CDR3nt: TGCAGCGTTGAAGATCGCCAGGACTTCGGGTATTTT
CDR3aa: CSVEDRQDFGYF
d_gene: .
abundance: many
v_gene: TRBV29-1
j_gene: TRBJ2-3

CDR3nt: TGTGCCAGCTGGGGCGGGGGGTCTGAAGCTTTCTTT
CDR3aa: CASWGGGSEAFF
d_gene: .
abundance: many
v_gene: TRBV18
j_gene: TRBJ1-1